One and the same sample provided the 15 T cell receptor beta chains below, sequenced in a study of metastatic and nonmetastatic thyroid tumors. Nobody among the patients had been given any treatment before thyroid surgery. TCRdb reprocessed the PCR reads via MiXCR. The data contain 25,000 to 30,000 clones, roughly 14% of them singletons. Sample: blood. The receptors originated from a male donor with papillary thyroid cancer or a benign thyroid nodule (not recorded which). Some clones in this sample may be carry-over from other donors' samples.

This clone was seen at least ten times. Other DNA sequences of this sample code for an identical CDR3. The chain's CDR3 is CASSLGDGPNEKLFF. In DNA, the CDR3 is TGTGCCAGCAGCTTGGGGGACGGACCGAATGAAAAACTGTTTTTT. The chain uses TRBV5-4 and TRBJ1-4, with a weak D call TRBD1 (5 bases). Trimming removed 0 bases at V and 5 bases at J, with 11 bases between. The germline V gene has CDR1 SGHNT and CDR2 YYREEE (reference sequence). There are 15 residues in the CDR3. Based on the CDR3 plus reference TRBV5-4 and TRBJ1-4, the full variable domain is ETGVTQSPTHLIKTRGQQVTLRCSSQSGHNTVSWYQQALGQGPQFIFQYYREEENGRGNFPPRFSGLQFPNYSSELNVNALELDDSALYLCASSLGDGPNEKLFFGSGTQLSVL.

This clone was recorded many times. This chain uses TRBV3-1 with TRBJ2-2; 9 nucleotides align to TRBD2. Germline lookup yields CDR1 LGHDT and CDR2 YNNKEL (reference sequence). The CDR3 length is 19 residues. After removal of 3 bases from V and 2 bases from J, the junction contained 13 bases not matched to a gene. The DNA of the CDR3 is TGTGCCAGCAGCCACCCTTTGAGTCTAGCGGGATATAACACCGGGGAGCTGTTTTTT. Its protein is CASSHPLSLAGYNTGELFF.

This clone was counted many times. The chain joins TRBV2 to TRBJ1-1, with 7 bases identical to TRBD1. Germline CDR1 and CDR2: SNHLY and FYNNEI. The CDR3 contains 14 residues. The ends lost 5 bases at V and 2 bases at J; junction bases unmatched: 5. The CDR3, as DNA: TGTGCCAGCAGTAGGGGACAGCCAAACACTGAAGCTTTCTTT. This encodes CASSRGQPNTEAFF.

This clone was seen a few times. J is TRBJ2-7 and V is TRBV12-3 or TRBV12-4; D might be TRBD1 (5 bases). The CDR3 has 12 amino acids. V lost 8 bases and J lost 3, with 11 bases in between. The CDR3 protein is CASGAKVYEQYF. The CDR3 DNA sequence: TGTGCCAGCGGGGCAAAAGTCTACGAGCAGTACTTC.

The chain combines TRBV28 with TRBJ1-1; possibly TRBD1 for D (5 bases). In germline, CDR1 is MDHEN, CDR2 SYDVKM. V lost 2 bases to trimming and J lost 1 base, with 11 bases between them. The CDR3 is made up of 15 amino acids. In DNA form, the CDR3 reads TGTGCCAGCAGTTTAGAGGGGTTATCGAACACTGAAGCTTTCTTT. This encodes CASSLEGLSNTEAFF.

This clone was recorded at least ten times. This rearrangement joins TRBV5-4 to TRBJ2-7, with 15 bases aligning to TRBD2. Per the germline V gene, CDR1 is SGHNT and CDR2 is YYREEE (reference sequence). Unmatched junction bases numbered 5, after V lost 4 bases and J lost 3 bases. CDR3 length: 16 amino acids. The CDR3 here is CASSPGLAGGRYEQYF. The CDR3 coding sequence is TGTGCCAGCAGCCCCGGACTAGCGGGGGGGCGCTACGAGCAGTACTTC.

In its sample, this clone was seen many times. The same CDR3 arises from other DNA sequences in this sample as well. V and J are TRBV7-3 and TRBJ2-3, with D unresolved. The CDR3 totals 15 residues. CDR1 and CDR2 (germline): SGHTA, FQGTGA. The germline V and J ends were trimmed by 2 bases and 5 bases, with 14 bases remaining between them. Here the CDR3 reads CASSLGASTLDTQYF. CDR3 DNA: TGTGCCAGCAGCTTAGGAGCCTCTACCCTAGATACGCAGTATTTT. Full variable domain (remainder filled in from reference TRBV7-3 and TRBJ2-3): GAGVSQTPSNKVTEKGKYVELRCDPISGHTALYWYRQSLGQGPEFLIYFQGTGAADDSGLPNDRFFAVRPEGSVSTLKIQRTERGDSAVYLCASSLGASTLDTQYFGPGTRLTVL.

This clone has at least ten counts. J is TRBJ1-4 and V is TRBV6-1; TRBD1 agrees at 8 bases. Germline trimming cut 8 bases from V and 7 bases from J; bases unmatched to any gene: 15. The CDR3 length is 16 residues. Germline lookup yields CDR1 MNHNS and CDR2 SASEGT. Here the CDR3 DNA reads TGTGCCAGCCTACCCTGGGCAGGGGGCGACATTGAAAAACTGTTTTTT. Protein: CASLPWAGGDIEKLFF.

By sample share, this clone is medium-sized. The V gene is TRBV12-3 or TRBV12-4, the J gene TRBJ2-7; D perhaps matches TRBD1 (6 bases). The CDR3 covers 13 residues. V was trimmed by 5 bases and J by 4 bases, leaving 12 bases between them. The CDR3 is CASSIWGRYEQYF. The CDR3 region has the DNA TGTGCCAGCAGTATTTGGGGGCGGTACGAGCAGTACTTC.

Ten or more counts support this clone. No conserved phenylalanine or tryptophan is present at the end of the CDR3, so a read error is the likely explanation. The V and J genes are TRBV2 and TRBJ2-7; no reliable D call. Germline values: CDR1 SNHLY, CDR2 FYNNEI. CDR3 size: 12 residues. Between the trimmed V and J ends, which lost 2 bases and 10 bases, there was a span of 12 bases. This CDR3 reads CASSEFAGIQYL. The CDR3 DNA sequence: TGTGCCAGCAGTGAATTTGCTGGCATCCAGTACCTC.

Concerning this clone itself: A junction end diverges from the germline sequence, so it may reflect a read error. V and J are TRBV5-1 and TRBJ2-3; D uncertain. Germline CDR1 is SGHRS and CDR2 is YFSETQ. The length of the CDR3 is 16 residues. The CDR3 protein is CASCLAGRDGPDTQNF. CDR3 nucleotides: TGCGCCAGCTGCTTGGCTGGGCGAGATGGGCCAGATACGCAGAATTTT.

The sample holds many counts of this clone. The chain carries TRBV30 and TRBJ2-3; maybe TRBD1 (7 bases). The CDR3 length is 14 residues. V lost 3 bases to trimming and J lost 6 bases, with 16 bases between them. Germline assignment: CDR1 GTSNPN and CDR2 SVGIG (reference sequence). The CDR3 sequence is CAWSNMEGADTQYF. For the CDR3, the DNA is TGTGCCTGGAGCAATATGGAGGGGGCCGATACGCAGTATTTT.

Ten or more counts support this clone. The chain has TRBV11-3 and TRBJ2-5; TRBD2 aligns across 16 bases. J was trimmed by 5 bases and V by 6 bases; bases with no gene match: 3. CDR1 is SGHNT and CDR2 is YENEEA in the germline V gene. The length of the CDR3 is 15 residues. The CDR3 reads CASRGLAGGLETQYF. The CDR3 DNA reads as TGTGCCAGCAGGGGACTAGCGGGAGGGCTTGAGACCCAGTACTTC.

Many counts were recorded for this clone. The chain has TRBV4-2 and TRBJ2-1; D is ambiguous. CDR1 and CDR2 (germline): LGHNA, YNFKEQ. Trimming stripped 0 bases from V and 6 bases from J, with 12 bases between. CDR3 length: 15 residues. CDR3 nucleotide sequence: TGTGCCAGCAGCCAAGATCCAAGCTGGACCAATGAGCAGTTCTTC. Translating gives CASSQDPSWTNEQFF.

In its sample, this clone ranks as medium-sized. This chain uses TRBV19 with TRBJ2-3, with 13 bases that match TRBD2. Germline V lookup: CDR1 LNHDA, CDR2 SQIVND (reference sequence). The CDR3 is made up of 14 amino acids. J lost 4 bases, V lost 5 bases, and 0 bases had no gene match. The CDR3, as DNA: TGTGCCAGTAGTGGACTAGCGGGAGCAGATACGCAGTATTTT. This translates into CASSGLAGADTQYF.